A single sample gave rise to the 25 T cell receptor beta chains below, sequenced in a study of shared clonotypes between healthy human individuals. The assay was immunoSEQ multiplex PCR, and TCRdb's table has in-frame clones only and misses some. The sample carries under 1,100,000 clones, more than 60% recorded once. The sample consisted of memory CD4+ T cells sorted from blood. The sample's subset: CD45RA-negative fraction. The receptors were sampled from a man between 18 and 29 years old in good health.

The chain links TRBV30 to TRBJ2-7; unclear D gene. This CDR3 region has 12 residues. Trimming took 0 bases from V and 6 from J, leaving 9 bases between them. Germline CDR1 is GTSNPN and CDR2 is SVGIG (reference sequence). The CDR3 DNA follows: TGTGCCTGGAGTGTACGGTTTAGCGAGCAGTACTTC. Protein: CAWSVRFSEQYF.

In DNA, the CDR3 is TGTGCCAGCTCACCAAGACAGGGGGATGAAAAACTGTTTTTT. It codes for CASSPRQGDEKLFF. The genes are TRBV18 and TRBJ1-4, with 9 positions matching TRBD1. CDR3 size: 14 residues. Trimming took 2 bases from V and 6 from J; bases not matched to a gene: 1. CDR1 is KGHSH and CDR2 is LQKENI in the germline V gene.

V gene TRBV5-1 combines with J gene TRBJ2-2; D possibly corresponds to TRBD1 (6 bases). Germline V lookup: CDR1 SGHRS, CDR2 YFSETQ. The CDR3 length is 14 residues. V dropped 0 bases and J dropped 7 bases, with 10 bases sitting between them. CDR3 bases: TGCGCCAGCAGCTTGGTGGGGGCAGGCGGGGAGCTGTTTTTT. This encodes CASSLVGAGGELFF. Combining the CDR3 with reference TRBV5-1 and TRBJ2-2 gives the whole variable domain KAGVTQTPRYLIKTRGQQVTLSCSPISGHRSVSWYQQTPGQGLQFLFEYFSETQRNKGNFPGRFSGRQFSNSRSEMNVSTLELGDSALYLCASSLVGAGGELFFGEGSRLTVL.

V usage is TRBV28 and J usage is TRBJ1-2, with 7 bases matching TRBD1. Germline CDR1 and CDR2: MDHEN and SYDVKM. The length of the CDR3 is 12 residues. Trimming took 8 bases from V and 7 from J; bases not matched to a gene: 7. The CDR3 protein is CASRPGGGGYTF. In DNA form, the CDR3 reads TGTGCCAGCCGTCCAGGGGGGGGTGGCTACACCTTC.

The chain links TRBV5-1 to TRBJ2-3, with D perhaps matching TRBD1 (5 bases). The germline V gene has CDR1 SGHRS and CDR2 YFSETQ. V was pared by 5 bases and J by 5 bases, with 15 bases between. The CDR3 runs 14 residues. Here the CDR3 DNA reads TGCGCCAGCAGAGAGCAGGGTGTGGTAGATACGCAGTATTTT. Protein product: CASREQGVVDTQYF. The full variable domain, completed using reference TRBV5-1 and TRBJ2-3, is KAGVTQTPRYLIKTRGQQVTLSCSPISGHRSVSWYQQTPGQGLQFLFEYFSETQRNKGNFPGRFSGRQFSNSRSEMNVSTLELGDSALYLCASREQGVVDTQYFGPGTRLTVL.

The CDR3, as DNA: TGTGCCTGGGGGTCCTTGACAGGAGGGAATCAGCCCCAGCATTTT. Encoded protein: CAWGSLTGGNQPQHF. V and J are TRBV30 and TRBJ1-5; D is possibly TRBD1 (6 bases). Trimming removed 5 bases at V and 4 bases at J, with 18 bases between. Per the germline V gene, CDR1 is GTSNPN and CDR2 is SVGIG (reference sequence). The CDR3 covers 15 residues.

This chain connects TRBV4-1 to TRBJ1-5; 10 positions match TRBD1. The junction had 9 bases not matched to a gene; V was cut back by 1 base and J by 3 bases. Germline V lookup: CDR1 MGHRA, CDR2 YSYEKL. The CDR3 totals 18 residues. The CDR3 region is CASSQGTGGYTLNQPQHF. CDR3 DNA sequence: TGCGCCAGCAGCCAAGGGACAGGGGGTTATACCCTCAATCAGCCCCAGCATTTT.

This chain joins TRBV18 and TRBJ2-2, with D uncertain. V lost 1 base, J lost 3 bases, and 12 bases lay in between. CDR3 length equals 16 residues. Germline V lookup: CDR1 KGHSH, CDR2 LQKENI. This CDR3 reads CASSPRATGDTGELFF. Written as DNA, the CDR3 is TGTGCCAGCTCACCACGGGCTACTGGGGACACCGGGGAGCTGTTTTTT.

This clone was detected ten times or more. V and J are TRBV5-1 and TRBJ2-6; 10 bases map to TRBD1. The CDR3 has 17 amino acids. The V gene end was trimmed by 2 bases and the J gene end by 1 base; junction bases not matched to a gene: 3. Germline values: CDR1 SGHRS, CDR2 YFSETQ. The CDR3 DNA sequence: TGCGCCAGCAGCTTCGGGACAGGGGTATCTGGGGCCAACGTCCTGACTTTC. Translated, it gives CASSFGTGVSGANVLTF.

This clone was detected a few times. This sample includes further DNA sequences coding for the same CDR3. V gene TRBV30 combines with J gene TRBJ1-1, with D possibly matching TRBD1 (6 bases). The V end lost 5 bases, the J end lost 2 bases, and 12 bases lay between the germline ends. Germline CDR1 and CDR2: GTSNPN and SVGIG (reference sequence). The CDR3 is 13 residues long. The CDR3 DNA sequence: TGTGCCTGGGGACAAGGGGGTAACACTGAAGCTTTCTTT. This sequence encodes CAWGQGGNTEAFF.

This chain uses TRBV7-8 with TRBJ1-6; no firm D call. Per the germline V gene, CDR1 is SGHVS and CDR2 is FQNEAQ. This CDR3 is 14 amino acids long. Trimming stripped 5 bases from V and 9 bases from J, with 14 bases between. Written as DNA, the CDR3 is TGTGCCAGCAGCCTCCTCGCCTTAGGTTCACCCCTCCACTTT. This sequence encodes CASSLLALGSPLHF.

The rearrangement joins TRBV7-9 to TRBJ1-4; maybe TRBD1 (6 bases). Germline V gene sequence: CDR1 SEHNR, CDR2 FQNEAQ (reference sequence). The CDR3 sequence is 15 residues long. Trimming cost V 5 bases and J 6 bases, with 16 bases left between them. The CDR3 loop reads CASSARDTAYEKLFF. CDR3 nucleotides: TGTGCCAGCAGCGCCCGGGACACCGCCTATGAAAAACTGTTTTTT.

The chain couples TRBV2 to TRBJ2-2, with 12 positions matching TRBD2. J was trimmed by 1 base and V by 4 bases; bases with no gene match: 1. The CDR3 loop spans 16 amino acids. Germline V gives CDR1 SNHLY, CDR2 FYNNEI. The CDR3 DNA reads TGTGCCAGCAGTGGGACTAGCGGGGAGAACACCGGGGAGCTGTTTTTT. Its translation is CASSGTSGENTGELFF. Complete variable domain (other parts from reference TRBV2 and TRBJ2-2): EPEVTQTPSHQVTQMGQEVILRCVPISNHLYFYWYRQILGQKVEFLVSFYNNEISEKSEIFDDQFSVERPDGSNFTLKIRSTKLEDSAMYFCASSGTSGENTGELFFGEGSRLTVL.

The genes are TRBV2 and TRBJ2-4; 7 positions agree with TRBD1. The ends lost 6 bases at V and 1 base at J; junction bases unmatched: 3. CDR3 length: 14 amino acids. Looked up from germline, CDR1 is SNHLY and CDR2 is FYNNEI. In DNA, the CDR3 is TGTGCCAGCAGCACAGGGGTGGCCAAAAACATTCAGTACTTC. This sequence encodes CASSTGVAKNIQYF.

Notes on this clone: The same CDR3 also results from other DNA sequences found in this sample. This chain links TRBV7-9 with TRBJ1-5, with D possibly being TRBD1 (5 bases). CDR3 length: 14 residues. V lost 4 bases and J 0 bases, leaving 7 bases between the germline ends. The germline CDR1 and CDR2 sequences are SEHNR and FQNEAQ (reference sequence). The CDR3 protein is CASSSRDSNQPQHF. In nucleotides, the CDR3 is TGTGCCAGCAGCTCCAGGGATAGCAATCAGCCCCAGCATTTT.

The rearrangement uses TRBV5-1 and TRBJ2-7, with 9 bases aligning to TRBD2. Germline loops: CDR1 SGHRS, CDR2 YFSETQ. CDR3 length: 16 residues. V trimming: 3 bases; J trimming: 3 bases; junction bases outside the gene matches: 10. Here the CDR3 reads CASSSSGALDYYEQYF. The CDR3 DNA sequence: TGCGCCAGCAGCTCTAGCGGGGCCCTGGACTACTACGAGCAGTACTTC.

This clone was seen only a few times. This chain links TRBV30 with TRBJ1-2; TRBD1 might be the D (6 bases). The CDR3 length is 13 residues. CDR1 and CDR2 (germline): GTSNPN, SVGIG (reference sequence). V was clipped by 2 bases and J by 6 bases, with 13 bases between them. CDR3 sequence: CAWSYRVGDGYTF. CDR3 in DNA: TGTGCCTGGAGTTACAGGGTGGGAGATGGCTACACCTTC.

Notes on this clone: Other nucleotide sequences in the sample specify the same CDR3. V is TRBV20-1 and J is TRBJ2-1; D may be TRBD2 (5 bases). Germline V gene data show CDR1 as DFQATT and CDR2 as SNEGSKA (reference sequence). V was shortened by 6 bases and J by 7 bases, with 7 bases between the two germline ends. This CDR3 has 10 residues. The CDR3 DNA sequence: TGCAGTGCACTAGGGAATGAGCAGTTCTTC. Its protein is CSALGNEQFF.

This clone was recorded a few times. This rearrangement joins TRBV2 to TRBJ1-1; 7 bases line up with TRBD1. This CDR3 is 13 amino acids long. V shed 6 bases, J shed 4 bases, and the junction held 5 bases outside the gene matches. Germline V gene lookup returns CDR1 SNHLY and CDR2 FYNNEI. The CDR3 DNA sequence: TGTGCCAGCAGCGGGGACAGATCCACTGAAGCTTTCTTT. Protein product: CASSGDRSTEAFF.

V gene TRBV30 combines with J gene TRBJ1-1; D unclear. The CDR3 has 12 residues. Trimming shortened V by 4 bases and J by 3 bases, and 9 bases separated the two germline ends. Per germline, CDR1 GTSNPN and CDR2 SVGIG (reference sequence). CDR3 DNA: TGTGCCTGGAAAATACAGTACACTGAAGCTTTCTTT. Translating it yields CAWKIQYTEAFF.

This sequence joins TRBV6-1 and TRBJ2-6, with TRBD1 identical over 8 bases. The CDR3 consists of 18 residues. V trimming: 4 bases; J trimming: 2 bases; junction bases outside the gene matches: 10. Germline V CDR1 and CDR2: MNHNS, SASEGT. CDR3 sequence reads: CASSAGQVSSTGANVLTF. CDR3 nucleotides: TGTGCCAGCAGTGCGGGACAGGTGTCGAGCACTGGGGCCAACGTCCTGACTTTC.

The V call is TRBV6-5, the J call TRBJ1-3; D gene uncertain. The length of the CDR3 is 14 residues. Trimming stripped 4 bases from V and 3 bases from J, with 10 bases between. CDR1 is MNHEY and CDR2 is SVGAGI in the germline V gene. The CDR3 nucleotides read TGTGCCAGCAGTTTCGGGGTCGGTGGAAACACCATATATTTT. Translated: CASSFGVGGNTIYF.

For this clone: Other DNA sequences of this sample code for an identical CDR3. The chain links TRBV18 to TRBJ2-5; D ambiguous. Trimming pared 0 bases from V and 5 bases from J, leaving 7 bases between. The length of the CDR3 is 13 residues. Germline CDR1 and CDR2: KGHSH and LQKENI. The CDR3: CASSPPSWETQYF. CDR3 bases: TGTGCCAGCTCACCACCTAGTTGGGAGACCCAGTACTTC.

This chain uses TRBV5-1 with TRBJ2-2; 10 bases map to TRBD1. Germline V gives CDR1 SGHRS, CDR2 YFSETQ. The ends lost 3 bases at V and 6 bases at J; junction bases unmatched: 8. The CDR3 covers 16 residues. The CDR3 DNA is TGCGCCAGCAGCTCCACCGGGACAGGGGCGCCCGGGGAGCTGTTTTTT. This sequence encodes CASSSTGTGAPGELFF.

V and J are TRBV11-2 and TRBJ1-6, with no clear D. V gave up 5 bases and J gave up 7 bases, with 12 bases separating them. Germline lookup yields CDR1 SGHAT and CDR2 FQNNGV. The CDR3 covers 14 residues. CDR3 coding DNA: TGTGCCAGCAGCGCACAGACCTCAAATTCACCCCTCCACTTT. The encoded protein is CASSAQTSNSPLHF. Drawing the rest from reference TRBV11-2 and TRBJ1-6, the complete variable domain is EAGVAQSPRYKIIEKRQSVAFWCNPISGHATLYWYQQILGQGPKLLIQFQNNGVVDDSQLPKDRFSAERLKGVDSTLKIQPAKLEDSAVYLCASSAQTSNSPLHFGNGTRLTVT.